The 32 T cell receptor beta chains presented below share a single source sample, sequenced in a study of OX40 agonist ivuxolimab in advanced cancers. Libraries were made using the immunoSEQ multiplex PCR assay. The clones in this table, taken by TCRdb from immuneACCESS, are in-frame only. Not every clone is retained; where verified, under half of the shortfall comes from an unresolved V gene, and the cause of the rest is unknown. A total of 65,000 to 90,000 clones appear in this sample, about 90% of them only once. Of the sample, 8.4% falls within the top ten clones. Sequenced material: CD4+ or CD8+ T cells sorted from blood, taken in a trial of the OX40 agonist ivuxolimab. These receptors all stem from an adult with an advanced solid tumor such as melanoma, head and neck, liver or kidney cancer.

The gene calls are TRBV6-1 and TRBJ1-5, with D possibly being TRBD1 (5 bases). The CDR3 covers 13 residues. Deletions cut 5 bases from V and 7 bases from J, with 12 bases between. Germline CDR1 reads MNHNS; CDR2 reads SASEGT. The CDR3 DNA sequence: TGTGCCAGCAGTTGGGACGGGATACAGCCCCAGCATTTT. Its translation: CASSWDGIQPQHF.

This chain joins TRBV20-1 and TRBJ1-1; D gene ambiguous. This CDR3 is built from 10 residues. Germline assignment: CDR1 DFQATT and CDR2 SNEGSKA (reference sequence). V was trimmed by 6 bases and J by 6 bases, leaving 8 bases between them. The CDR3 DNA follows: TGCAGTGCCCCTATGGCTGAAGCTTTCTTT. It encodes CSAPMAEAFF.

CDR3: CASSTGWNQPQHF. Written as DNA, the CDR3 is TGTGCCAGCAGTACCGGGTGGAATCAGCCCCAGCATTTT. V is TRBV6-5 and J is TRBJ1-5; no clear D. Looked up from germline, CDR1 is MNHEY and CDR2 is SVGAGI. V was cut by 5 bases and J by 4 bases, with 9 bases left in between. This CDR3 contains 13 residues.

CDR3 loop: CATSRDLSWTDHSNQPQHF. The CDR3 DNA follows: TGTGCCACCAGCAGAGATCTTTCTTGGACAGACCATAGCAATCAGCCCCAGCATTTT. The rearrangement uses TRBV15 and TRBJ1-5; TRBD1 is a possible D gene (6 bases). The V and J ends lost 0 bases and 0 bases respectively, with 18 bases between them. The CDR3 contains 19 residues. Germline CDR1 is LNHNV and CDR2 is YYDKDF (reference sequence). Combining the CDR3 with reference TRBV15 and TRBJ1-5 gives the whole variable domain DAMVIQNPRYQVTQFGKPVTLSCSQTLNHNVMYWYQQKSSQAPKLLFHYYDKDFNNEADTPDNFQSRRPNTSFCFLDIRSPGLGDTAMYLCATSRDLSWTDHSNQPQHFGDGTRLSIL.

The chain combines TRBV7-9 with TRBJ2-3; 8 bases agree with TRBD2. Germline V CDR1 and CDR2: SEHNR, FQNEAQ (reference sequence). With V trimmed by 6 bases and J by 6 bases, 11 bases remained unmatched. CDR3 length: 15 residues. CDR3 DNA sequence: TGTGCCAGCAGTGGGGTAGCGGGAATTTATGATACGCAGTATTTT. Translated, it gives CASSGVAGIYDTQYF. Filled out from reference TRBV7-9 and TRBJ2-3, the complete variable domain reads DTGVSQNPRHKITKRGQNVTFRCDPISEHNRLYWYRQTLGQGPEFLTYFQNEAQLEKSRLLSDRFSAERPKGSFSTLEIQRTEQGDSAMYLCASSGVAGIYDTQYFGPGTRLTVL.

The rearrangement uses TRBV25-1 and TRBJ2-2; D is possibly TRBD2 (6 bases). Deletions cut 8 bases from V and 1 base from J, with 11 bases between. CDR1 is MGHDK, CDR2 SYGVNS, per germline. CDR3 length: 14 amino acids. The CDR3 DNA reads as TGTGCCAGCGGGAGGACGGGGAACACCGGGGAGCTGTTTTTT. Translating gives CASGRTGNTGELFF.

The V call is TRBV27, the J call TRBJ2-1; 8 bases align to TRBD2. From germline, CDR1 is MNHEY and CDR2 SMNVEV (reference sequence). With V trimmed by 7 bases and J by 8 bases, 28 bases remained unmatched. The length of the CDR3 is 20 residues. CDR3 sequence (DNA): TGTGCCAGCACCCTCTTAGGGGGGCCTACAAGCGGGAGTCGTTTCGATGAGCAGTTCTTC. As protein: CASTLLGGPTSGSRFDEQFF.

Points on this clone: Other nucleotide sequences from this sample produce the same CDR3. CDR3 residues: CAWSVSNEQFF. CDR3 coding DNA: TGTGCCTGGAGTGTAAGCAATGAGCAGTTCTTC. V and J are TRBV30 and TRBJ2-1, with D uncertain. The germline V gene encodes CDR1 GTSNPN and CDR2 SVGIG (reference sequence). The CDR3 is made up of 11 amino acids. Trimming stripped 0 bases from V and 6 bases from J, with 3 bases between.

The chain uses TRBV19 and TRBJ1-5, with TRBD1 matching 7 bases. The V and J ends lost 5 bases and 4 bases, in that order; junction bases with no gene match: 8. CDR3 length: 15 residues. The germline V gene encodes CDR1 LNHDA and CDR2 SQIVND (reference sequence). The CDR3: CASSYDREANQPQHF. The DNA for the CDR3 is TGTGCCAGTAGTTACGACAGGGAGGCGAATCAGCCCCAGCATTTT.

This rearrangement joins TRBV30 to TRBJ2-7; D tentatively reads TRBD1 or TRBD2 (5 bases each). Trimming stripped 4 bases from V and 6 bases from J, with 16 bases between. The CDR3 is made up of 13 amino acids. Germline values: CDR1 GTSNPN, CDR2 SVGIG (reference sequence). CDR3 protein: CAWNGVWDREQYF. In nucleotides, the CDR3 is TGTGCCTGGAACGGGGTATGGGACCGCGAGCAGTACTTC.

This clone has a single count. The chain uses TRBV27 and TRBJ2-7, with 8 bases lining up with TRBD1. Germline V lookup: CDR1 MNHEY, CDR2 SMNVEV (reference sequence). This CDR3 is built from 17 residues. The V segment lost 4 bases and the J segment 1 base; nucleotides outside the gene matches: 12. In DNA form, the CDR3 reads TGTGCCAGCAGTTGGGGCCCTGGACAGGGTTATTCCTACGAGCAGTACTTC. Translation gives CASSWGPGQGYSYEQYF.

The chain is built from TRBV4-1 and TRBJ1-2, with D possibly being TRBD1 (5 bases). CDR1 is MGHRA, CDR2 YSYEKL, per germline. The CDR3 runs to 16 residues. Trimming took 2 bases from V and 1 from J, leaving 14 bases between them. The CDR3 bases are TGCGCCAGCAGCCAATTCGACAGCGACCATAACTATGGCTACACCTTC. It encodes CASSQFDSDHNYGYTF.

The genes are TRBV19 and TRBJ1-5; no reliable D call. In germline, CDR1 is LNHDA, CDR2 SQIVND (reference sequence). V gave up 3 bases and J gave up 4 bases, with 10 bases separating them. The CDR3 is made up of 14 amino acids. The CDR3 DNA reads TGTGCCAGTAGTATGAATGTCGGAAATCAGCCCCAGCATTTT. Its protein is CASSMNVGNQPQHF.

J is TRBJ2-1 and V is TRBV30; 7 bases map to TRBD2. V trimming: 4 bases; J trimming: 4 bases; junction bases outside the gene matches: 7. CDR1 GTSNPN and CDR2 SVGIG come from the germline V gene (reference sequence). This CDR3 has 14 residues. CDR3 nucleotide sequence: TGTGCCTGGACGAGGCGGGAGTCATACAATGAGCAGTTCTTC. Its protein is CAWTRRESYNEQFF. Complete variable domain (other parts from reference TRBV30 and TRBJ2-1): SQTIHQWPATLVQPVGSPLSLECTVEGTSNPNLYWYRQAAGRGLQLLFYSVGIGQISSEVPQNLSASRPQDRQFILSSKKLLLSDSGFYLCAWTRRESYNEQFFGPGTRLTVL.

J is TRBJ1-1 and V is TRBV6-6; no reliable D call. The CDR3 has 13 residues. V was cut by 3 bases and J by 11 bases, with 16 bases left in between. Germline values: CDR1 MNHNY, CDR2 SVGAGI (reference sequence). As DNA, the CDR3 is TGTGCCAGCAGTTATTTCATTCGGAGCGACGCTTTCTTT. Its translation: CASSYFIRSDAFF.

The chain links TRBV29-1 to TRBJ1-2, with no clear D. V lost 0 bases and J lost 3, with 11 bases in between. Germline V CDR1 and CDR2: SQVTM, ANQGSEA. The CDR3 totals 14 residues. CDR3: CSVEDLVGYYGYTF. Here the CDR3 DNA reads TGCAGCGTTGAAGATCTCGTGGGGTACTATGGCTACACCTTC.

V gene TRBV2 combines with J gene TRBJ2-7; possibly TRBD2 for D (7 bases). The V and J ends lost 5 bases and 3 bases respectively, with 14 bases between them. CDR3 length: 14 amino acids. Germline values: CDR1 SNHLY, CDR2 FYNNEI. Written as DNA, the CDR3 is TGTGCCAGCAGTCGGGGGGCGCGTCGCTACGAGCAGTACGTC. Encoded protein: CASSRGARRYEQYV.

Comment on this clone: The same CDR3 can be traced to other DNA sequences in this sample. The J gene is TRBJ2-1, the V gene TRBV7-6; tentatively, D is TRBD2 (6 bases). Trimming took 1 base from V and 8 from J, leaving 18 bases between them. Germline CDR1 reads SGHVS; CDR2 reads FNYEAQ. CDR3 size: 16 residues. CDR3 residues: CASSLGGGRALDEQFF. Here the CDR3 DNA reads TGTGCCAGCAGCTTAGGTGGAGGGCGGGCTCTCGATGAGCAGTTCTTC.

The genes are TRBV30 and TRBJ1-2; unclear D gene. Per germline, CDR1 GTSNPN and CDR2 SVGIG (reference sequence). V lost 3 bases and J 4 bases, leaving 21 bases between the germline ends. This CDR3 region has 16 residues. CDR3 loop: CAWRFLGRAVAYGYTF. CDR3 nucleotides: TGTGCCTGGAGGTTTCTGGGCCGGGCCGTTGCCTATGGCTACACCTTC.

V usage is TRBV6-6 and J usage is TRBJ2-5; D remains unclear. The CDR3 has 11 residues. The germline V gene encodes CDR1 MNHNY and CDR2 SVGAGI (reference sequence). The V gene lost 2 bases and the J gene lost 6 bases, with 4 bases spanning the gap. In DNA form, the CDR3 reads TGTGCCAGCAGTTACGGGCAGACCCAGTACTTC. It is translated as CASSYGQTQYF.

The chain carries TRBV4-3 and TRBJ2-1; 9 bases are a match to TRBD2. CDR1 is LGHNA, CDR2 YSLEER, per germline. The CDR3 extends over 16 amino acids. Trimming removed 0 bases from V and 10 bases from J; junction bases left unmatched: 10. CDR3 bases: TGCGCCAGCAGCCAAGAACCGGGACTAGCTTCAGGGGAGCAGTTCTTC. Translating it yields CASSQEPGLASGEQFF.

This chain uses TRBV28 with TRBJ1-4; D remains ambiguous. The CDR3 extends over 13 amino acids. Trimming shortened V by 2 bases and J by 8 bases, and 9 bases separated the two germline ends. Germline CDR1 and CDR2: MDHEN and SYDVKM. This chain's CDR3 is CASSLIGSEKLFF. CDR3 nucleotides: TGTGCCAGCAGTTTAATAGGGTCGGAAAAACTGTTTTTT. Full variable domain (remainder filled in from reference TRBV28 and TRBJ1-4): DVKVTQSSRYLVKRTGEKVFLECVQDMDHENMFWYRQDPGLGLRLIYFSYDVKMKEKGDIPEGYSVSREKKERFSLILESASTNQTSMYLCASSLIGSEKLFFGSGTQLSVL.

The V call is TRBV4-2, the J call TRBJ2-3; 7 bases align to TRBD1. The V gene end was trimmed by 2 bases and the J gene end by 2 bases; junction bases not matched to a gene: 22. From germline, CDR1 is LGHNA and CDR2 YNFKEQ. The CDR3 runs to 21 residues. CDR3 DNA sequence: TGTGCCAGCAGCCAACCCCTCAAGGGGGCCCTAGGGGTCGTCCCCACAGATACGCAGTATTTT. This gives the protein CASSQPLKGALGVVPTDTQYF.

This rearrangement joins TRBV4-2 to TRBJ1-2; D gene unclear. This CDR3 comprises 13 residues. V lost 5 bases and J lost 4, with 11 bases in between. The germline V gene has CDR1 LGHNA and CDR2 YNFKEQ. The CDR3 DNA sequence: TGTGCCAGCAGCTTAAACCGAATCTATGGCTACACCTTC. Translating it yields CASSLNRIYGYTF.

In DNA form, the CDR3 reads TGTGCCAGCAGTGAGAAGGAGGGCTTAGCCAAAAACATTCAGTACTTC. Its translation: CASSEKEGLAKNIQYF. The chain has TRBV25-1 and TRBJ2-4; D is perhaps TRBD2 (6 bases). The ends were cut back, 3 bases at V and 0 bases at J, with 12 bases in the middle. The CDR3 extends over 16 amino acids. Germline V gene lookup returns CDR1 MGHDK and CDR2 SYGVNS.

The J gene is TRBJ1-3, the V gene TRBV4-2; D not resolved. Germline V CDR1 and CDR2: LGHNA, YNFKEQ. This CDR3 comprises 16 residues. V gave up 0 bases and J gave up 2 bases, with 11 bases separating them. The CDR3 here is CASSQESWNTGNTIYF. CDR3 sequence (DNA): TGTGCCAGCAGCCAAGAAAGCTGGAACACTGGAAACACCATATATTTT.

The chain has TRBV15 and TRBJ1-2; D perhaps matches TRBD1 (5 bases). This CDR3 is built from 17 residues. Germline V gene lookup returns CDR1 LNHNV and CDR2 YYDKDF (reference sequence). Trimming removed 0 bases from V and 5 bases from J, with 19 bases in between. CDR3 region: CATSRDSWEQDVYGYTF. The CDR3 DNA sequence: TGTGCCACCAGCAGAGATAGTTGGGAACAGGATGTGTATGGCTACACCTTC. Full variable domain (outside the CDR3, taken from reference TRBV15 and TRBJ1-2): DAMVIQNPRYQVTQFGKPVTLSCSQTLNHNVMYWYQQKSSQAPKLLFHYYDKDFNNEADTPDNFQSRRPNTSFCFLDIRSPGLGDTAMYLCATSRDSWEQDVYGYTFGSGTRLTVV.

J is TRBJ2-5 and V is TRBV12-5, with D unclear. The CDR3 covers 12 residues. In germline, CDR1 is LGHNT, CDR2 FRNRAP. Trimming stripped 6 bases from V and 5 bases from J, with 10 bases between. CDR3 residues: CASGHDWETQYF. In DNA form, the CDR3 reads TGTGCTAGTGGCCACGATTGGGAGACCCAGTACTTC. Filled out from reference TRBV12-5 and TRBJ2-5, the complete variable domain reads DARVTQTPRHKVTEMGQEVTMRCQPILGHNTVFWYRQTMMQGLELLAYFRNRAPLDDSGMPKDRFSAEMPDATLATLKIQPSEPRDSAVYFCASGHDWETQYFGPGTRLLVL.

The chain recombines TRBV7-3 with TRBJ2-3; D is perhaps TRBD2 (5 bases). The CDR3 totals 13 residues. Trimming removed 5 bases at V and 9 bases at J, with 15 bases between. Germline lookup yields CDR1 SGHTA and CDR2 FQGTGA. The CDR3 bases are TGTGCCAGCAGCCCGTCTACTAGGACCACGCAGTATTTT. It codes for CASSPSTRTTQYF. The full variable domain, with the rest looked up from reference TRBV7-3 and TRBJ2-3, is GAGVSQTPSNKVTEKGKYVELRCDPISGHTALYWYRQSLGQGPEFLIYFQGTGAADDSGLPNDRFFAVRPEGSVSTLKIQRTERGDSAVYLCASSPSTRTTQYFGPGTRLTVL.

The chain uses TRBV18 and TRBJ2-4; either TRBD1 or TRBD2 may fit D (5 bases each). CDR1 and CDR2 (germline): KGHSH, LQKENI. V lost 2 bases and J lost 11, with 7 bases in between. The CDR3 has 11 residues. CDR3 residues: CASSPGTLQYF. The DNA of the CDR3 is TGTGCCAGCTCACCAGGGACCCTTCAGTACTTC. The full variable domain, in which reference TRBV18 and TRBJ2-4 provide the parts outside the CDR3, is NAGVMQNPRHLVRRRGQEARLRCSPMKGHSHVYWYRQLPEEGLKFMVYLQKENIIDESGMPKERFSAEFPKEGPSILRIQQVVRGDSAAYFCASSPGTLQYFGAGTRLSVL.

This rearrangement joins TRBV7-9 to TRBJ1-4; D gene ambiguous. The CDR3 spans 13 residues. Germline CDR1 is SEHNR and CDR2 is FQNEAQ (reference sequence). V was clipped by 3 bases and J by 7 bases, with 9 bases between them. CDR3 in amino acids: CASSFDGAEKLFF. CDR3 DNA: TGTGCCAGCAGCTTCGACGGAGCTGAAAAACTGTTTTTT.

This chain links TRBV6-5 with TRBJ2-3, with unresolved D. Germline CDR1 and CDR2: MNHEY and SVGAGI. V was trimmed by 1 base and J by 0 bases, leaving 8 bases between them. The CDR3 consists of 15 residues. CDR3: CASSYLVASTDTQYF. In nucleotides, the CDR3 is TGTGCCAGCAGTTACTTGGTCGCTAGCACAGATACGCAGTATTTT.